The 14 T cell receptor beta chains given below trace back to one sample, sequenced in a study of T cells in localized non-small cell lung cancer. Data came from immunoSEQ multiplex PCR; TCRdb stores just in-frame clones and leaves some out. Here the sample spans around 79,000 clones, about 78% being singletons. Material: PBMCs, obtained before any cancer treatment. These receptors all come from a man between 40 and 70 years old with stage II squamous cell lung carcinoma.

CDR3 region: CASSLESYTDTQYF. CDR3 bases: TGCGCCAGCAGCTTGGAGAGCTACACAGATACGCAGTATTTT. V is TRBV5-1 and J is TRBJ2-3; D is unresolved. The germline gives CDR1 SGHRS, CDR2 YFSETQ. This CDR3 is 14 amino acids long. The ends were cut back, 0 bases at V and 2 bases at J, with 7 bases in the middle.

This chain uses TRBV28 with TRBJ2-4; 8 bases map to TRBD1. Germline V gene lookup returns CDR1 MDHEN and CDR2 SYDVKM. With V trimmed by 3 bases and J by 8 bases, 12 bases remained unmatched. CDR3 length equals 16 residues. The CDR3 region has the DNA TGTGCCAGCAGTTTCCCGATAACAGGGGGTGGAGACATTCAGTACTTC. This sequence encodes CASSFPITGGGDIQYF.

The CDR3: CASSSLTGLSEQYF. Here the CDR3 DNA reads TGTGCCAGCAGTTCCCTGACAGGGTTGAGCGAGCAGTACTTC. The V call is TRBV28, the J call TRBJ2-7, with 7 positions matching TRBD1. Trimming at V came to 4 bases and at J to 6 bases, leaving 9 bases not matched to a gene. From germline, CDR1 is MDHEN and CDR2 SYDVKM. The CDR3 is 14 amino acids. Using reference TRBV28 and TRBJ2-7 for the parts outside the CDR3, the full variable domain is DVKVTQSSRYLVKRTGEKVFLECVQDMDHENMFWYRQDPGLGLRLIYFSYDVKMKEKGDIPEGYSVSREKKERFSLILESASTNQTSMYLCASSSLTGLSEQYFGPGTRLTVT.

CDR3 coding DNA: TGTGCCAGCAGCCCATCCGGGAGTTTCACTGAAGCTTTCTTT. Its translation is CASSPSGSFTEAFF. This chain joins TRBV28 and TRBJ1-1; D is undetermined. V dropped 6 bases and J dropped 4 bases, with 15 bases sitting between them. Germline-derived CDR1 and CDR2 are MDHEN and SYDVKM. The CDR3 loop spans 14 amino acids.

V usage is TRBV5-1 and J usage is TRBJ2-3; D possibly corresponds to TRBD1 (5 bases). The V gene's germline CDR1 is SGHRS and CDR2 YFSETQ. The CDR3 totals 15 residues. V was trimmed by 0 bases and J by 3 bases, leaving 11 bases between them. The CDR3 is CASSLGQGVTDTQYF. The CDR3 DNA reads as TGCGCCAGCAGCTTGGGGCAGGGTGTGACAGATACGCAGTATTTT.

This clone was picked up many times. This chain joins TRBV6-5 and TRBJ1-2, with 11 bases lining up with TRBD1. The CDR3 is 15 amino acids. V lost 6 bases, J lost 4 bases, and 7 bases stayed unmatched. Looked up from germline, CDR1 is MNHEY and CDR2 is SVGAGI. Here the CDR3 DNA reads TGTGCCAGCAGGGCGGACAGGGGGCGCGGCTATGGCTACACCTTC. This sequence encodes CASRADRGRGYGYTF.

This chain joins TRBV7-9 and TRBJ2-1; weak D call: TRBD2 (5 bases). Germline V gene sequence: CDR1 SEHNR, CDR2 FQNEAQ (reference sequence). V was trimmed by 4 bases and J by 4 bases, leaving 20 bases between them. The CDR3 has 17 amino acids. The CDR3 loop reads CASSSPTSTGSYNEQFF. The DNA for the CDR3 is TGTGCCAGCAGCTCCCCTACATCGACGGGGTCTTACAATGAGCAGTTCTTC.

The chain has TRBV5-1 and TRBJ2-6, with 11 nucleotides matching TRBD1. The ends lost 0 bases at V and 0 bases at J; junction bases unmatched: 5. Looked up from germline, CDR1 is SGHRS and CDR2 is YFSETQ. The CDR3 totals 19 residues. CDR3 sequence (DNA): TGCGCCAGCAGCTTGGGGACAGGGGGCTCTCTCTCTGGGGCCAACGTCCTGACTTTC. Its translation is CASSLGTGGSLSGANVLTF.

The J gene is TRBJ2-1, the V gene TRBV27; D tentatively fits TRBD1 or TRBD2 (5 bases each). Looked up from germline, CDR1 is MNHEY and CDR2 is SMNVEV (reference sequence). Trimming cost V 9 bases and J 3 bases, with 9 bases left between them. The CDR3 runs to 12 residues. CDR3 nucleotides: TGTGCCAGTGGGGGAAGCTACAATGAGCAGTTCTTC. Protein product: CASGGSYNEQFF.

The chain is built from TRBV27 and TRBJ2-7; TRBD2 matches 12 bases. The V gene's germline CDR1 is MNHEY and CDR2 SMNVEV (reference sequence). This CDR3 is built from 15 residues. V lost 6 bases to trimming and J lost 4 bases; unmatched junction nucleotides: 7. In DNA, the CDR3 is TGTGCCAGCAGCCCTAGCGGGGGGGCGGCGTACGAGCAGTACTTC. Amino acid sequence: CASSPSGGAAYEQYF.

The V and J genes are TRBV2 and TRBJ2-5; TRBD1 matches 7 bases. This CDR3 is 13 amino acids long. The V gene's germline CDR1 is SNHLY and CDR2 FYNNEI. Trimming took 6 bases from V and 3 from J; bases not matched to a gene: 4. The CDR3 sequence: CASSGTEEETQYF. As DNA, the CDR3 is TGTGCCAGCAGCGGGACAGAAGAAGAGACCCAGTACTTC.

This chain uses TRBV5-6 with TRBJ2-5; D call uncertain. Germline V lookup: CDR1 SGHDT, CDR2 YYEEEE. V lost 0 bases and J lost 4, with 1 base in between. This CDR3 is 11 amino acids long. The CDR3 bases are TGTGCCAGCAGCTTGGCAGAGACCCAGTACTTC. It yields the protein CASSLAETQYF.

J is TRBJ1-5 and V is TRBV5-5; D not certain. This CDR3 has 13 residues. Deletions cut 5 bases from V and 4 bases from J, with 10 bases between. The germline gives CDR1 SGHKS, CDR2 YYEKEE (reference sequence). CDR3 DNA: TGTGCCAGCAGTCACCGAGGGAATCAGCCCCAGCATTTT. Translated: CASSHRGNQPQHF. Together with reference TRBV5-5 and TRBJ1-5, the CDR3 gives the full variable domain: DAGVTQSPTHLIKTRGQQVTLRCSPISGHKSVSWYQQVLGQGPQFIFQYYEKEERGRGNFPDRFSARQFPNYSSELNVNALLLGDSALYLCASSHRGNQPQHFGDGTRLSIL.

This chain links TRBV7-8 with TRBJ2-1; weak D call: TRBD2 (6 bases). Germline lookup yields CDR1 SGHVS and CDR2 FQNEAQ. The CDR3 is 16 amino acids. Trimming cost V 1 base and J 7 bases, with 17 bases left between them. The CDR3 nucleotides are TGTGCCAGCAGCTTAGGACTAGGGCGGGGTTGGAATGAGCAGTTCTTC. It codes for CASSLGLGRGWNEQFF.